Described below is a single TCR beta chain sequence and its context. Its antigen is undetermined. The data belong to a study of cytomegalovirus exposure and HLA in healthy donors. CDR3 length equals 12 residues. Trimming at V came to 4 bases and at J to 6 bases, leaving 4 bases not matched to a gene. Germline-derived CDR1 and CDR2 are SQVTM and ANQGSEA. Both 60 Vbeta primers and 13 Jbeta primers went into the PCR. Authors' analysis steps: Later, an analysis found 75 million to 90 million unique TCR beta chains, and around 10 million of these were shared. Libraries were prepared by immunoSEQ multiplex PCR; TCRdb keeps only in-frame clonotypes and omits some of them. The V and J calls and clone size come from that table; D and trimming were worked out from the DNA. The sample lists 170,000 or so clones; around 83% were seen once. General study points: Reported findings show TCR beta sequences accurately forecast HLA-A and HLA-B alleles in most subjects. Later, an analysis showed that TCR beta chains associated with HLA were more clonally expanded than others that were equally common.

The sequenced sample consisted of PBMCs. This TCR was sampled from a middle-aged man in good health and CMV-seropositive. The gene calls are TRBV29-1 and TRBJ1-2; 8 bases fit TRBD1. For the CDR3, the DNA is TGCAGCGTTGCTCAGGGGGCTGATGGCTACACCTTC. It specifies CSVAQGADGYTF.